The clone carrying this TCR beta chain was observed a handful of times. TCRdb redid the calling of the 5' RACE reads with MiXCR, one entry per CDR3 protein. The sample shows nearly 55,000 distinct CDR3 sequences, approximately 24% of them seen only once. V was pared by 4 bases and J by 2 bases, with 8 bases between. Looked up from germline, CDR1 is SGHTA and CDR2 is FQGNSA. The CDR3 length is 13 residues. The chain uses TRBV7-2 and TRBJ2-5; tentatively, D is TRBD2 (5 bases). This clonotype originated in a female donor with breast cancer. The sequenced sample was tumor-infiltrating naive CD4+ T cells sorted from the breast tumor. Documented subset: naive CD4+ T cells, CD4+CD45RA+CD25-. DNA for the CDR3: TGTGCCAGCAGCTCCAGGACTCAAGAGACCCAGTACTTC. Its protein product is CASSSRTQETQYF.